Below are 16 T cell receptor beta chains sequenced from a single sample in a study of shared clonotypes between healthy human individuals. Method: immunoSEQ multiplex PCR; TCRdb's copy keeps in-frame clones and lacks some. The sample contains some 2,500,000 clones, around 90% of which appear only once. Sequenced material: naive CD4+ T cells from PBMCs. As to subset: CD45RA+ positively selected. These receptors all stem from a man between 18 and 29 years old in good health. Some clones in this sample may be carry-over from other donors' samples.

This clone was recorded only once. The chain couples TRBV7-2 to TRBJ2-7; 7 nucleotides agree with TRBD1. The CDR3 consists of 14 residues. Germline assignment: CDR1 SGHTA and CDR2 FQGNSA. Trimming cost V 5 bases and J 3 bases; bases outside gene matches: 7. The CDR3: CASSPRQGHYEQYF. CDR3 DNA: TGTGCCAGCAGCCCGAGACAGGGACACTACGAGCAGTACTTC.

The chain couples TRBV27 to TRBJ2-7, with D uncertain. V lost 2 bases, J lost 3 bases, and 5 bases lay in between. Germline V gene data show CDR1 as MNHEY and CDR2 as SMNVEV (reference sequence). The CDR3 spans 12 residues. The CDR3 nucleotides read TGTGCCAGCAGTTTACGCCTCTACGAGCAGTACTTC. Its protein product is CASSLRLYEQYF.

About this clone itself: The identical CDR3 is also encoded by other nucleotide sequences in the sample. The chain employs TRBV7-7 and TRBJ2-1; D possibly corresponds to TRBD1 (5 bases). Germline lookup yields CDR1 SSHAT and CDR2 FNYEAQ (reference sequence). The V end lost 1 base, the J end lost 6 bases, and 7 bases lay between the germline ends. The CDR3 is 13 residues long. The CDR3 here is CASSLDRGNEQFF. The CDR3 nucleotides are TGTGCCAGCAGCTTAGATAGGGGCAATGAGCAGTTCTTC.

This clone was picked up one time. This chain uses TRBV28 with TRBJ1-4, with D perhaps TRBD1 (6 bases). Germline CDR1 is MDHEN and CDR2 is SYDVKM. The ends were cut back, 4 bases at V and 7 bases at J, with 13 bases in the middle. CDR3 length: 14 residues. CDR3 sequence reads: CASSSHTGIEKLFF. CDR3 DNA sequence: TGTGCCAGCAGTTCCCACACAGGGATTGAAAAACTGTTTTTT.

The table lists this clone with a count of one. The sample contains more than one DNA sequence encoding this CDR3. The V gene is TRBV5-6, the J gene TRBJ2-2; D is unresolved. Trimming took 0 bases from V and 1 from J, leaving 7 bases between them. The CDR3 runs 15 residues. Germline V gene lookup returns CDR1 SGHDT and CDR2 YYEEEE. The CDR3 bases are TGTGCCAGCAGCTTGGCGCAACGGAACACCGGGGAGCTGTTTTTT. This encodes CASSLAQRNTGELFF. The full variable domain, completed using reference TRBV5-6 and TRBJ2-2, is DAGVTQSPTHLIKTRGQQVTLRCSPKSGHDTVSWYQQALGQGPQFIFQYYEEEERQRGNFPDRFSGHQFPNYSSELNVNALLLGDSALYLCASSLAQRNTGELFFGEGSRLTVL.

The chain uses TRBV5-6 and TRBJ1-2, with D maybe TRBD1 (6 bases). Trimming shortened V by 6 bases and J by 4 bases, and 13 bases separated the two germline ends. The CDR3 runs to 13 residues. Germline CDR1 is SGHDT and CDR2 is YYEEEE. CDR3 nucleotides: TGTGCCAGCACCTCGGGACAACTCTATGGCTACACCTTC. It translates to CASTSGQLYGYTF.

This chain joins TRBV6-1 and TRBJ2-2, with 7 bases matching TRBD1. With V trimmed by 10 bases and J by 1 base, 6 bases remained unmatched. There are 14 residues in the CDR3. Germline CDR1 MNHNS, CDR2 SASEGT. The CDR3: CATRGGMNTGELFF. In DNA form, the CDR3 reads TGTGCCACCAGAGGGGGCATGAACACCGGGGAGCTGTTTTTT.

This sequence joins TRBV25-1 and TRBJ1-6; D not resolved. Germline V gene sequence: CDR1 MGHDK, CDR2 SYGVNS. This CDR3 spans 15 amino acids. Trimming shortened V by 3 bases and J by 9 bases, and 15 bases separated the two germline ends. In DNA, the CDR3 is TGTGCCAGCAGTGATAGTAGTGGGAGGTCTTCACCCCTCCACTTT. Its translation is CASSDSSGRSSPLHF.

This clone showed up just once. This chain joins TRBV15 and TRBJ2-4, with D hard to call. CDR1 LNHNV and CDR2 YYDKDF come from the germline V gene (reference sequence). V was shortened by 4 bases and J by 7 bases, with 17 bases between the two germline ends. CDR3 length: 15 amino acids. CDR3 region: CATSTLGRMGNIQYF. The CDR3 nucleotides are TGTGCCACCAGCACTCTTGGAAGAATGGGGAACATTCAGTACTTC.

The V call is TRBV4-2, the J call TRBJ2-2; D remains unclear. The V and J ends lost 2 bases and 7 bases respectively, with 17 bases between them. This CDR3 contains 16 residues. CDR1 is LGHNA, CDR2 YNFKEQ, per germline. The CDR3 reads CASSQLVSRGYGELFF. The DNA of the CDR3 is TGTGCCAGCAGCCAATTAGTTTCACGAGGATACGGGGAGCTGTTTTTT.

The chain couples TRBV18 to TRBJ2-1, with D tentatively TRBD1 or TRBD2 (6 bases each). The CDR3 spans 14 residues. The germline gives CDR1 KGHSH, CDR2 LQKENI. V was trimmed by 3 bases and J by 9 bases, leaving 15 bases between them. The CDR3 bases are TGTGCCAGCTCACCCCAGAGGGGGGATGGTGAGCAGTTCTTC. The encoded protein is CASSPQRGDGEQFF. Together with reference TRBV18 and TRBJ2-1, the CDR3 gives the full variable domain: NAGVMQNPRHLVRRRGQEARLRCSPMKGHSHVYWYRQLPEEGLKFMVYLQKENIIDESGMPKERFSAEFPKEGPSILRIQQVVRGDSAAYFCASSPQRGDGEQFFGPGTRLTVL.

V is TRBV5-1 and J is TRBJ1-1, with 9 bases lining up with TRBD1. This CDR3 has 15 residues. Germline V gene sequence: CDR1 SGHRS, CDR2 YFSETQ. Trimming at V came to 2 bases and at J to 3 bases, leaving 5 bases not matched to a gene. CDR3 amino acids: CASSLLQGADTEAFF. The CDR3 DNA reads TGCGCCAGCAGCTTATTACAGGGGGCAGACACTGAAGCTTTCTTT.

The chain recombines TRBV18 with TRBJ2-3; D uncertain. This CDR3 is built from 15 residues. Germline V gene data show CDR1 as KGHSH and CDR2 as LQKENI. Trimming removed 2 bases from V and 4 bases from J, with 13 bases in between. The DNA of the CDR3 is TGTGCCAGCTCACCATATGCGAGTTCAGCAGATACGCAGTATTTT. It specifies CASSPYASSADTQYF. The full variable domain, completed using reference TRBV18 and TRBJ2-3, is NAGVMQNPRHLVRRRGQEARLRCSPMKGHSHVYWYRQLPEEGLKFMVYLQKENIIDESGMPKERFSAEFPKEGPSILRIQQVVRGDSAAYFCASSPYASSADTQYFGPGTRLTVL.

The chain is built from TRBV28 and TRBJ1-1; the D gene is possibly TRBD1 (5 bases). Deletions cut 6 bases from V and 1 base from J, with 15 bases between. Germline V gene sequence: CDR1 MDHEN, CDR2 SYDVKM. The CDR3 extends over 15 amino acids. In DNA form, the CDR3 reads TGTGCCAGCAGCGGGGGGGACTTTGGGAACACTGAAGCTTTCTTT. It codes for CASSGGDFGNTEAFF. Combining the CDR3 with reference TRBV28 and TRBJ1-1 gives the whole variable domain DVKVTQSSRYLVKRTGEKVFLECVQDMDHENMFWYRQDPGLGLRLIYFSYDVKMKEKGDIPEGYSVSREKKERFSLILESASTNQTSMYLCASSGGDFGNTEAFFGQGTRLTVV.

The V call is TRBV12-5, the J call TRBJ2-5; D uncertain. The germline gives CDR1 LGHNT, CDR2 FRNRAP. The V end was cut by 2 bases, the J end by 5 bases, with 9 bases between. The CDR3 is made up of 13 amino acids. The CDR3 region has the DNA TGTGCTAGTGGTTTGATAGGGTGGGAGACCCAGTACTTC. Protein product: CASGLIGWETQYF.

Concerning this clone: A read error may produce the germline difference seen at one junction end. The J gene is TRBJ2-3, the V gene TRBV28; D is tentatively TRBD1 or TRBD2 (5 bases each). Looked up from germline, CDR1 is MDHEN and CDR2 is SYDVKM. The CDR3 is 15 amino acids. The CDR3 sequence: CASSQGAASTDTQYF. CDR3 sequence (DNA): TGTGCCAGCAGCCAAGGGGCGGCTAGCACTGATACGCAGTATTTT.